A single sample is the source of the 30 T cell receptor beta chains below, sequenced in a study of shared clonotypes between healthy human individuals. This table comes from immunoSEQ multiplex PCR, and its TCRdb copy is limited to in-frame clones, with some not included. This sample yields some 1.5 million clones, of which around 97% are seen a single time; 1% to 1.5% belongs to the top ten. Sequencing input: naive CD4+ T cells sorted from blood. Subset denoted: CD45RA+ positively selected. The receptors shown here come from a man aged 25-40 years in good health.

The rearrangement uses TRBV19 and TRBJ2-7; 8 nucleotides agree with TRBD2. The ends lost 5 bases at V and 0 bases at J; junction bases unmatched: 9. Per germline, CDR1 LNHDA and CDR2 SQIVND (reference sequence). This CDR3 has 16 residues. CDR3 in amino acids: CASSRSGGLRSYEQYF. The DNA for the CDR3 is TGTGCCAGTAGTCGTTCGGGGGGGCTACGCTCCTACGAGCAGTACTTC.

The CDR3 sequence is CAISETSVAFF. CDR3 DNA sequence: TGTGCCATCAGTGAGACCAGTGTAGCTTTCTTT. The chain has TRBV10-3 and TRBJ1-1; D ambiguous. The ends were cut back, 2 bases at V and 10 bases at J, with 8 bases in the middle. Germline V gene data show CDR1 as ENHRY and CDR2 as SYGVKD. The CDR3 extends over 11 amino acids.

V is TRBV21-1 and J is TRBJ1-2; the table's D gene call, TRBD1, was not cross checked with the DNA. TRBV21-1 counts as a pseudogene. The CDR3 contains 16 residues. The CDR3 sequence is CASSKYPGTTNYGYTF. CDR3 sequence (DNA): TGTGCCAGCAGCAAATACCCCGGGACAACTAACTATGGCTACACCTTC.

This clone was seen a single time. The chain uses TRBV10-1 and TRBJ2-1; the match to TRBD1 covers 9 bases. The CDR3 runs to 17 residues. In germline, CDR1 is WNHNN, CDR2 SYGVQD (reference sequence). V dropped 0 bases and J dropped 9; count of bases not matched to a gene: 12. In DNA, the CDR3 is TGCGCCAGCAGTGAGTCGGGACAGGGCACTCCTCAAGGTGAGCAGTTCTTC. Protein: CASSESGQGTPQGEQFF.

V usage is TRBV5-4 and J usage is TRBJ1-5; 9 bases agree with TRBD1. V lost 5 bases and J lost 4; bases outside the gene matches: 4. Germline-derived CDR1 and CDR2 are SGHNT and YYREEE (reference sequence). The CDR3 covers 14 residues. The CDR3 protein is CASSYGQGNQPQHF. CDR3 DNA: TGTGCCAGCAGTTACGGACAGGGGAATCAGCCCCAGCATTTT.

The rearrangement joins TRBV5-1 to TRBJ1-1; D gene ambiguous. The CDR3 has 13 amino acids. CDR1 and CDR2 (germline): SGHRS, YFSETQ. V gave up 1 base and J gave up 7 bases, with 11 bases separating them. The CDR3 loop is CASSLTVGGEAFF. CDR3 sequence (DNA): TGCGCCAGCAGCTTGACAGTTGGCGGTGAAGCTTTCTTT. Combining the CDR3 with reference TRBV5-1 and TRBJ1-1 gives the whole variable domain KAGVTQTPRYLIKTRGQQVTLSCSPISGHRSVSWYQQTPGQGLQFLFEYFSETQRNKGNFPGRFSGRQFSNSRSEMNVSTLELGDSALYLCASSLTVGGEAFFGQGTRLTVV.

This rearrangement joins TRBV27 to TRBJ2-7; 13 bases match TRBD2. Trimming took 6 bases from V and 3 from J; bases not matched to a gene: 14. Germline V gives CDR1 MNHEY, CDR2 SMNVEV (reference sequence). This CDR3 comprises 18 residues. CDR3 coding DNA: TGTGCCAGCAGCCAAGTTCAAGGACTAGCGGGAGCAGGCTACGAGCAGTACTTC. Protein: CASSQVQGLAGAGYEQYF.

In DNA, the CDR3 is TGTGCCAGCAGATACTCGCAGGCGGCAGGCGGTACGCAGTATTTT. Protein product: CASRYSQAAGGTQYF. V usage is TRBV7-3 and J usage is TRBJ2-3; D uncertain. The CDR3 totals 15 residues. Trimming stripped 6 bases from V and 8 bases from J, with 21 bases between. Per the germline V gene, CDR1 is SGHTA and CDR2 is FQGTGA.

On this clone itself: Different DNA sequences within this sample yield the same CDR3. The V and J genes are TRBV27 and TRBJ1-2, with D perhaps TRBD1 (6 bases). The V and J ends lost 3 bases and 4 bases respectively, with 9 bases between them. The CDR3 totals 13 residues. Germline V gives CDR1 MNHEY, CDR2 SMNVEV (reference sequence). CDR3 region: CASSLGGSYGYTF. The CDR3 DNA is TGTGCCAGCAGTTTGGGGGGCTCCTATGGCTACACCTTC.

The chain couples TRBV11-1 to TRBJ2-3; TRBD1 might be the D (6 bases). The CDR3 covers 16 residues. Per the germline V gene, CDR1 is SGHAT and CDR2 is FQDESV (reference sequence). Trimming left V 5 bases short and J 5 bases short, with 20 bases between. This CDR3 is CASSHPPDRTRDTQYF. In DNA, the CDR3 is TGTGCCAGCAGCCACCCTCCCGACAGGACACGAGATACGCAGTATTTT.

As regards this clone: In the same sample, other DNA sequences code for this CDR3. The chain recombines TRBV5-1 with TRBJ2-2, with D possibly matching TRBD2 (5 bases). CDR3 length equals 13 residues. V dropped 4 bases and J dropped 5 bases, with 9 bases sitting between them. Germline V lookup: CDR1 SGHRS, CDR2 YFSETQ. CDR3 in amino acids: CASSPRGTGELFF. As DNA, the CDR3 is TGCGCCAGCAGCCCTCGGGGAACCGGGGAGCTGTTTTTT.

V and J are TRBV6-5 and TRBJ2-3; D is possibly TRBD2 (5 bases). This CDR3 contains 16 residues. Germline assignment: CDR1 MNHEY and CDR2 SVGAGI. Trimming removed 0 bases from V and 2 bases from J, with 12 bases in between. CDR3 nucleotides: TGTGCCAGCAGTTACTCGACGGGAATCGCCACAGATACGCAGTATTTT. It encodes CASSYSTGIATDTQYF.

Only one count was recorded for this clone. This sequence joins TRBV25-1 and TRBJ2-1, with 12 bases identical to TRBD2. V trimming: 7 bases; J trimming: 5 bases; junction bases outside the gene matches: 9. Germline CDR1 MGHDK, CDR2 SYGVNS. The CDR3 runs 16 residues. The CDR3: CASIGLAGFRNNEQFF. The DNA for the CDR3 is TGTGCCAGCATAGGACTAGCGGGATTTCGGAACAATGAGCAGTTCTTC.

The chain combines TRBV14 with TRBJ2-1, with D possibly matching TRBD1 (5 bases). Germline loops: CDR1 SGHDN, CDR2 FVKESK. Trimming left V 4 bases short and J 4 bases short, with 20 bases between. This CDR3 region has 17 residues. CDR3 residues: CASSLRQSLMPYNEQFF. CDR3 nucleotides: TGTGCCAGCAGCCTCAGACAGTCCCTCATGCCTTACAATGAGCAGTTCTTC.

The V and J genes are TRBV7-8 and TRBJ1-1; tentative D call: TRBD1 (5 bases). Trimming removed 4 bases at V and 5 bases at J, with 17 bases between. Germline CDR1 SGHVS, CDR2 FQNEAQ. This CDR3 has 15 amino acids. The CDR3 loop is CASSSNRQRGTEAFF. Here the CDR3 DNA reads TGTGCCAGCAGCTCCAACAGGCAGCGGGGGACTGAAGCTTTCTTT.

This chain links TRBV29-1 with TRBJ2-5; maybe TRBD2 (6 bases). This CDR3 comprises 12 residues. Germline V gene sequence: CDR1 SQVTM, CDR2 ANQGSEA. V was pared by 4 bases and J by 5 bases, with 11 bases between. The CDR3 DNA sequence: TGCAGCGTTGGGCGGGCGGGGGAGACCCAGTACTTC. As protein: CSVGRAGETQYF.

This clone was recorded only once. The rearrangement uses TRBV18 and TRBJ1-1, with D possibly matching TRBD1 (5 bases). Between the trimmed V and J ends, which lost 3 bases and 1 base, there was a span of 12 bases. Germline V gene lookup returns CDR1 KGHSH and CDR2 LQKENI. This CDR3 has 15 amino acids. CDR3 DNA sequence: TGTGCCAGCTCACCCCGGGGCGACGGGAACACTGAAGCTTTCTTT. Encoded protein: CASSPRGDGNTEAFF.

The gene calls are TRBV28 and TRBJ1-2; the D gene is possibly TRBD1 (6 bases). The germline CDR1 and CDR2 sequences are MDHEN and SYDVKM. The CDR3 runs 14 residues. Trimming shortened V by 3 bases and J by 5 bases, and 13 bases separated the two germline ends. CDR3 residues: CASSFPNRAYGYTF. The CDR3, as DNA: TGTGCCAGCAGTTTCCCCAACAGGGCATATGGCTACACCTTC.

The V call is TRBV20-1, the J call TRBJ2-1; perhaps TRBD1 as D (6 bases). The CDR3 sequence is 11 residues long. CDR1 is DFQATT and CDR2 is SNEGSKA in the germline V gene (reference sequence). With 7 bases removed from V and 10 bases from J, the gap between germline ends came to 14 bases. The CDR3 reads CSGGRPGEQFF. The CDR3 DNA is TGCAGTGGGGGGCGCCCCGGGGAGCAGTTCTTC.

The J gene is TRBJ1-1, the V gene TRBV4-3; D remains ambiguous. Germline loops: CDR1 LGHNA, CDR2 YSLEER. The CDR3 contains 13 residues. V lost 8 bases and J lost 1, with 11 bases in between. The CDR3: CASQAMGNTEAFF. CDR3 bases: TGCGCCAGCCAAGCCATGGGGAACACTGAAGCTTTCTTT.

The chain employs TRBV29-1 and TRBJ1-1; no reliable D call. V shed 5 bases and J shed 1 base, with 8 bases lying between them. CDR3 length: 12 residues. Germline V gene lookup returns CDR1 SQVTM and CDR2 ANQGSEA. CDR3 residues: CSVCDSNTEAFF. The CDR3 region has the DNA TGCAGCGTTTGCGACTCGAACACTGAAGCTTTCTTT.

This clone was recorded only once. The chain recombines TRBV5-1 with TRBJ2-2; D gene uncertain. The CDR3 loop spans 15 amino acids. Germline V lookup: CDR1 SGHRS, CDR2 YFSETQ. V lost 3 bases and J 5 bases, leaving 14 bases between the germline ends. CDR3 DNA: TGCGCCAGCAGCTCCGGCCCCCCGGCGACCGGGGAGCTGTTTTTT. Translation: CASSSGPPATGELFF.

The CDR3 is CAIRKDSEQFF. CDR3 nucleotides: TGTGCCATCAGAAAGGACAGTGAGCAGTTCTTC. This rearrangement joins TRBV10-3 to TRBJ2-1; D is perhaps TRBD1 (6 bases). V lost 6 bases and J lost 9, with 9 bases in between. The CDR3 runs to 11 residues. CDR1 is ENHRY, CDR2 SYGVKD, per germline.

This clone appeared once. The J gene is TRBJ2-5, the V gene TRBV7-2, with TRBD2 as a possible D gene (6 bases). This CDR3 is 15 amino acids long. Germline assignment: CDR1 SGHTA and CDR2 FQGNSA. Trimming removed 5 bases from V and 2 bases from J, with 15 bases in between. In DNA form, the CDR3 reads TGTGCCAGCAGCCTGGAGACTAGGACACAAGAGACCCAGTACTTC. Translation gives CASSLETRTQETQYF.

The CDR3 is CASSQGTYTGELFF. Written as DNA, the CDR3 is TGTGCCAGCAGCCAAGGGACCTACACCGGGGAGCTGTTTTTT. The V and J genes are TRBV7-9 and TRBJ2-2; D is perhaps TRBD1 or TRBD2 (5 bases each). The CDR3 is 14 residues long. Looked up from germline, CDR1 is SEHNR and CDR2 is FQNEAQ (reference sequence). Trimming removed 5 bases from V and 3 bases from J, with 10 bases in between.

This clone was seen only once. V usage is TRBV6-1 and J usage is TRBJ2-7, with a weak D call TRBD2 (5 bases). CDR1 and CDR2 (germline): MNHNS, SASEGT. The length of the CDR3 is 16 residues. Trimming shortened V by 3 bases and J by 6 bases, and 21 bases separated the two germline ends. The DNA of the CDR3 is TGTGCCAGCAGTGACCGGGAAAAGGGTCCTACCGGCGAGCAGTACTTC. Its translation: CASSDREKGPTGEQYF.

The J gene is TRBJ2-7, the V gene TRBV5-8, with TRBD2 identical over 9 bases. Germline CDR1 is SGHTS and CDR2 is YDEGEE. V lost 3 bases and J lost 5; bases outside the gene matches: 6. The CDR3 runs 14 residues. The CDR3 DNA reads TGTGCCAGCAGCTGGTGGGGACTAGCCGACGAGCAGTACTTC. It translates to CASSWWGLADEQYF.

The genes are TRBV5-1 and TRBJ2-3, with a possible D match to TRBD2 (6 bases). The V end lost 4 bases, the J end lost 4 bases, and 10 bases lay between the germline ends. The CDR3 totals 13 residues. Germline CDR1 SGHRS, CDR2 YFSETQ. Here the CDR3 reads CASSGLIPDTQYF. DNA for the CDR3: TGCGCCAGCAGCGGACTAATCCCAGATACGCAGTATTTT.

CDR3 region: CASSLIAGDYNEQFF. The CDR3 region has the DNA TGTGCCAGCAGTCTAATAGCGGGAGACTACAATGAGCAGTTCTTC. The chain links TRBV6-5 to TRBJ2-1, with 9 bases that match TRBD2. The germline V gene has CDR1 MNHEY and CDR2 SVGAGI. There are 15 residues in the CDR3. Trimming removed 5 bases from V and 3 bases from J; junction bases left unmatched: 5.

The chain has TRBV9 and TRBJ1-2; no firm D call. Germline loops: CDR1 SGDLS, CDR2 YYNGEE. V lost 0 bases to trimming and J lost 7 bases, with 10 bases between them. The CDR3 runs 13 residues. CDR3 sequence reads: CASSVGVRPGYTF. DNA for the CDR3: TGTGCCAGCAGCGTAGGAGTCAGGCCTGGCTACACCTTC. Looking up the rest from reference TRBV9 and TRBJ1-2 gives the full variable domain: DSGVTQTPKHLITATGQRVTLRCSPRSGDLSVYWYQQSLDQGLQFLIQYYNGEERAKGNILERFSAQQFPDLHSELNLSSLELGDSALYFCASSVGVRPGYTFGSGTRLTVV.